The entry below describes one T cell receptor (beta chain). The specificity of this receptor is unknown. The input lacks base qualities; no much larger clone sits a single base away. The sample comes from a study of blood T cells in healthy people across ages (dated by TCRdb to the mid-2010s). Notes on the research overall: Template switching captured roughly one uniquely barcoded TCR beta cDNA molecule per two T cells in model experiments. The study analyzed two additional independent replicas of 1 million unique cDNA reads from the same blood draw for two donors, one aged 18 to 29 and one aged 80 or older. Using deep sequencing normalized with unique cDNA molecular identifiers, the study measured how TCR beta repertoire diversity changes with age. Four age groups were formed from the donors: young (average approximately 15 years), middle-aged (approximately 40), aged (62) and long-lived (less than 85).

There are 14 amino acids in the CDR3, from cysteine to phenylalanine inclusive. Only CDR3 DNA is held: 42 bases, read in frame from base 1. Relative to germline, V is 5 bases shorter and J is 6 bases shorter, with 18 bases between their ends. The germline V gene (reference sequence) specifies DFQATT as CDR1 and SNEGSKA as CDR2. Library prep was done by 5' RACE. Sequencing took place on an Illumina HiSeq 2500. A second PCR of about 7 to 12 cycles was run with a J-beta primer mix and a sample-barcoded 5' primer. A unique molecular identifier was introduced onto each TCR beta cDNA molecule by a template-switch 5' adaptor carrying 12 random nucleotides. At least 2.5 million CDR3-containing paired-end reads were obtained from each sample. The Mint cDNA synthesis kit, primed by a TRBC-specific oligonucleotide, was used to synthesize first-strand cDNA from all RNA. Following uracil-DNA glycosylase treatment, all cDNA underwent a first 18-cycle PCR with the universal primers M1SS and BC2_uni_R. As for how the authors treated the data: For normalization, 1 million high-quality reads were randomly selected from each sample, with every read carrying a distinct molecular identifier. Reads sharing molecular identifiers were discarded rather than binned into consensus sequences. MiTCR, set to a Q25 quality threshold and the strictest error-elimination algorithm, was used for CDR3 identification, clonotype clustering and error correction. Lower-bound total TCR beta diversity was estimated with a nonparametric unseen species model using Euler transformation. TCRdb applied fastp at Q25 and MiXCR to the public reads, then kept only in-frame beta chains. Each entry merges the rows of one CDR3 protein and shows their most common DNA and genes. These V and J calls are TCRdb output, not the study's own analysis. This sample comprises roughly 1,100,000 distinct CDR3 sequences, 20% to 25% of them detected only once. Together, the top ten hold less than 0.75% of the sample.

Study-level results and caveats: Compared with the aged group, the long-lived group had more naive CD4+ T cells, fewer expanded clones and increased TCR diversity, a pattern suggesting age selection. Because profiling used bulk unsorted PBMCs, naive and antigen-experienced compartments could not be compared conclusively. There was a strong correlation between observed TCR beta diversity and the percentage of naive T cells measured by flow cytometry. Estimates of total diversity from one million sequenced T cells were regarded as lower bounds and underestimates. Donor CMV infection status was unknown, potentially confounding age-related changes in expanded clonotypes. Observed TCR beta diversity per million T cells fell roughly linearly with age, and a significant reduction was already apparent by age around 44.

Systemically healthy Caucasian individuals from Russia, approximately 39 in total and aged about 6 to 100 years, were included as donors. Approximately 9.3 milliliters of peripheral blood were drawn from each donor into EDTA-treated Vacutainer tubes. Ficoll-Paque density-gradient centrifugation was used to isolate PBMCs, with at least 6 million obtained per sample. Total RNA, at least 5 micrograms per sample, was extracted from PBMCs with Trizol reagent. Naive CD45RAhigh/CD27high T cell percentages were measured by flow cytometry on a PBMC aliquot from every donor. The data also belong to a second study, concerning T cells of mothers and their children. As the second publication notes: Nine systemically healthy Caucasian individuals, comprising three mothers and their six children, were included as donors. cDNA synthesis consumed the entire amount of extracted RNA, loaded at about 1.5 ug RNA in each 15 ul reaction. In the second PCR, the M1S primer introduced both the sample barcodes and 2-4 random nucleotides. More than 8 million TCR beta CDR3 reads were obtained from each mother, and roughly 3.1 million reads were obtained from each child. Thymic selection similarly shapes TCR recombination output in related and unrelated pairs, with minor effect from inherited differences. Related mother-child pairs always showed normalized repertoire overlap that was slightly higher than in unrelated mother-child pairs, though the difference was never significant. With a sensitivity of approximately 100 clones per million clonotypes, no persistent microchimeric T cell clones were detected. To look for features that set related mother-child pairs apart from unrelated individuals, the researchers ran deep NGS to compare the TCR beta repertoires of mothers and children. Mothers averaged about 40 +/- 4 years of age and children averaged 11 +/- 4 years. After adapter ligation was performed with NEBNext reagents, the libraries were sequenced on an Illumina HiSeq 2000 with 100+100 nt paired-end reads. To prevent cross-contamination, the mother and child libraries were prepared one month apart and sequenced in separate runs. For each donor, somewhere between about 500,000 and 2,000,000 distinct TCR beta clonotypes were identified. Naive TCR beta clonotypes were estimated from low-frequency clonotypes matched to each donor's FACS-determined naive share, without sorting.

Sequencing was done on a sample of blood. The receptor's source is a girl aged 2 to 10 in good health. Recombination joined TRBV20-1 with TRBJ2-3; TRBD1 is perhaps the D gene, given 6 matching bases. The CDR3 corresponds to CSADGTSNLDTQYF. The bases read TGCAGTGCTGATGGGACAAGTAATCTTGATACGCAGTATTTT.